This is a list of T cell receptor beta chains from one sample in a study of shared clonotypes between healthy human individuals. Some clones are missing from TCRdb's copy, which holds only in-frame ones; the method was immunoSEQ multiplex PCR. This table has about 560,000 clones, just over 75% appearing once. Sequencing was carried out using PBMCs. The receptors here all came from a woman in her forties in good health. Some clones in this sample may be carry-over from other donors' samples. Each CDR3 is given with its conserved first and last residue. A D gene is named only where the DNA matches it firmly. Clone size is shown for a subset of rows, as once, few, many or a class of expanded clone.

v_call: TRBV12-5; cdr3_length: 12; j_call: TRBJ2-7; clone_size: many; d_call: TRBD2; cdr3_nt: TGTGCTAGGGGAGCGGGAGGGTACGAGCAGTACTTC; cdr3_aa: CARGAGGYEQYF
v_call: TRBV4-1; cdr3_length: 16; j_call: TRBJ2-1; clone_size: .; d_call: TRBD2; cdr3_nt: TGCGCCAGCAGCCAAGACGGACTAGCGGTCTACAATGAGCAGTTCTTC; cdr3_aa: CASSQDGLAVYNEQFF
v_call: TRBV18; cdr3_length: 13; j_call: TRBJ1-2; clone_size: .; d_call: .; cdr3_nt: TGTGCCAGCTCACCAGAAGTTGGCTATGGCTACACCTTC; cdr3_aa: CASSPEVGYGYTF
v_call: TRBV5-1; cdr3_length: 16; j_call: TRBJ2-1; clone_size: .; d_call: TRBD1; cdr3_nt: TGCGCCAGCAGCGATCATGGGACAGGGGTTTACAATGAGCAGTTCTTC; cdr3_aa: CASSDHGTGVYNEQFF
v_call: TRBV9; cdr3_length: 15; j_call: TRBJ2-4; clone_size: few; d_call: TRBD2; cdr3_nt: TGTGCCAGCAGCGCGGGACTAGCGGGAGGAAACATTCAGTACTTC; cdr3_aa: CASSAGLAGGNIQYF
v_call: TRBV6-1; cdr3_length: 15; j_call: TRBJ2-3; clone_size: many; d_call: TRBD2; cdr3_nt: TGTGCCAGCAGTGGGACTAGCGGCGGAGCCGATACGCAGTATTTT; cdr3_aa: CASSGTSGGADTQYF
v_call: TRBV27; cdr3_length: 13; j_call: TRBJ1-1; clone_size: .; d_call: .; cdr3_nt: TGTGCCAGCAGTTTACATCGCCTCACTGAAGCTTTCTTT; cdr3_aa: CASSLHRLTEAFF
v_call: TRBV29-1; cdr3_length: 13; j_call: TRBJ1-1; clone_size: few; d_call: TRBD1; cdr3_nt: TGCAGCGTTGCTTGGGACAGGGTTGGTGAAGCTTTCTTT; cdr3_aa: CSVAWDRVGEAFF
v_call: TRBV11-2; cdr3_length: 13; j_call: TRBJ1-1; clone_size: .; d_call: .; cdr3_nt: TGTGCCAGCAGCTGGACTTTGAACACTGAAGCTTTCTTT; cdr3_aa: CASSWTLNTEAFF
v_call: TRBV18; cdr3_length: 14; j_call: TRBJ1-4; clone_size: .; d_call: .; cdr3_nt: TGTGCCAGCTCACCGACACCATATAATGAAAAACTGTTTTTT; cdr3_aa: CASSPTPYNEKLFF
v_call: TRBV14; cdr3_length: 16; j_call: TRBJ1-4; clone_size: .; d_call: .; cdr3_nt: TGTGCCAGCAGCCAAGATCGCGTCCCAGGTGGTGAAAAACTGTTTTTT; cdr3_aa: CASSQDRVPGGEKLFF
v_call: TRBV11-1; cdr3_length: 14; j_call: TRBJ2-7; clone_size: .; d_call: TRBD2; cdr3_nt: TGTGCCAGCAGCTTACAGCGGGGGGGCTACGAGCAGTACTTC; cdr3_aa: CASSLQRGGYEQYF
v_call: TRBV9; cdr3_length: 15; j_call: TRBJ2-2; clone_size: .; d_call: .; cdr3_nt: TGTGCCAGCAGCGTAGGATATAGCTTGGTCGGGGAGCTGTTTTTT; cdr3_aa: CASSVGYSLVGELFF
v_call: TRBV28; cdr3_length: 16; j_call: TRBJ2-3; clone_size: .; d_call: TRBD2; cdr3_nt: TGTGCCAGCAGTCCGAGGGGAGGGGAATCTACAGATACGCAGTATTTT; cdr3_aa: CASSPRGGESTDTQYF
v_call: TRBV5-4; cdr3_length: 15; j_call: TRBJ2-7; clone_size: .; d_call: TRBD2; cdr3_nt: TGTGCCAGCAGCTTGCCGGGAGGGGATTCCTACGAGCAGTACTTC; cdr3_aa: CASSLPGGDSYEQYF
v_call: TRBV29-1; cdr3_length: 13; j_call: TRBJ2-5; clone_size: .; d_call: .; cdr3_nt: TGCAGCGTTGAGATGGACGGGAAAGAGACCCAGTACTTC; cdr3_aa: CSVEMDGKETQYF
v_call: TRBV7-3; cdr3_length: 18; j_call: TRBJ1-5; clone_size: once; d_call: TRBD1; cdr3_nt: TGTGCCAGCAGCTTATTGGGACAGGGGGCAGCGCAGGGTCAGCCCCAGCATTTT; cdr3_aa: CASSLLGQGAAQGQPQHF
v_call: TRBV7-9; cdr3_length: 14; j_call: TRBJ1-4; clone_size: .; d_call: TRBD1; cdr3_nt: TGTGCCAGCAGGTCGGGACAGAATACTGAAAAACTGTTTTTT; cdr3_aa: CASRSGQNTEKLFF
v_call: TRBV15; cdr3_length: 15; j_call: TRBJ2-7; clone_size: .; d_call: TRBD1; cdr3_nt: TGTGCCACCAGCAGAGATATCGACAGGGATGGCGAGCAGTACTTC; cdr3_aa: CATSRDIDRDGEQYF
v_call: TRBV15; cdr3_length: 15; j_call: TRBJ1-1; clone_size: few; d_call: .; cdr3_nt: TGTGCCACCAGCAGAGACCCAACGGGGAGTACTGAAGCTTTCTTT; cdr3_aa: CATSRDPTGSTEAFF
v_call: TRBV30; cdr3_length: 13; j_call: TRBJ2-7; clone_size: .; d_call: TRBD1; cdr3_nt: TGTGCCTGGAGTGTTGACAGGGCCTACGAGCAGTACTTC; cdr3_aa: CAWSVDRAYEQYF
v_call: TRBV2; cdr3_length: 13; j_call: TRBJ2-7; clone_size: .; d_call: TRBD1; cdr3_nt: TGTGCCAGCATGGGACAGGGAATGGGGGAGCAGTACTTC; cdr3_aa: CASMGQGMGEQYF
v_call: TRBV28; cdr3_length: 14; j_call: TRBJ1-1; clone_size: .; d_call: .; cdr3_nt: TGTGCCAGCAGTGGGGGGGCCCTGAACACTGAAGCTTTCTTT; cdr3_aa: CASSGGALNTEAFF
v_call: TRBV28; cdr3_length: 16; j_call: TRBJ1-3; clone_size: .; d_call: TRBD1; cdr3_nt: TGTGCCAGCACCACGCCGGACAGGGGGCCTGGAAACACCATATATTTT; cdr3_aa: CASTTPDRGPGNTIYF
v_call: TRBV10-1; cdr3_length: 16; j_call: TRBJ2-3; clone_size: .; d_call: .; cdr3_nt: TGCGCCAGCAGCAACCCCAGGGGAAGCCCCACAGATACGCAGTATTTT; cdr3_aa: CASSNPRGSPTDTQYF
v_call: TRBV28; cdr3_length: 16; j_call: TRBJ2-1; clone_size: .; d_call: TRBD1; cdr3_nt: TGTGCCAGCAGGAAAGCAGGGGGTGAAGACTACAATGAGCAGTTCTTC; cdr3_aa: CASRKAGGEDYNEQFF
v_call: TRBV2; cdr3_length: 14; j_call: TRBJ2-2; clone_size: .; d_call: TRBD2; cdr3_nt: TGTGCCAGCGGGACTAGCCATAACACCGGGGAGCTGTTTTTT; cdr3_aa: CASGTSHNTGELFF
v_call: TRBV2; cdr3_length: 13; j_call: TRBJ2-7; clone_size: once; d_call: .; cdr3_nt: TGTGCCAGCCAGGACGAGATGAGGTACGAGCAGTACTTC; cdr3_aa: CASQDEMRYEQYF
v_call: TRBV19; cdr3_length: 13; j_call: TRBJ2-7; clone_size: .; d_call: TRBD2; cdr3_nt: TGTGCCACTGAGGGACTAGCGGGAAGCGAGCAGTACTTC; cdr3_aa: CATEGLAGSEQYF
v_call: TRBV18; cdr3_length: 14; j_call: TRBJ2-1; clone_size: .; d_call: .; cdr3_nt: TGTGCCAGCTCACCAATAGGGGCCTACAATGAGCAGTTCTTC; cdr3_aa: CASSPIGAYNEQFF
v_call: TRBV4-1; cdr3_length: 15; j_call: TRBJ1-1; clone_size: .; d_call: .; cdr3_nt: TGCGCCAGCAGCCAAGAACCTTTTGATGCCACTGAAGCTTTCTTT; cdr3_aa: CASSQEPFDATEAFF
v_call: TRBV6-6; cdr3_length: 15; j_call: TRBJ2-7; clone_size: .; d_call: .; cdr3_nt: TGTGCCAGCACCAGAGTTAGGGACGGGGCCTACGAGCAGTACTTC; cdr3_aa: CASTRVRDGAYEQYF
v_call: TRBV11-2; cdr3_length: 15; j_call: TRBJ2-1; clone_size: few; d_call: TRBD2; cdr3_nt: TGTGCCAGCAGCAGGACCGGGACTAGCGACAATGAGCAGTTCTTC; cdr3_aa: CASSRTGTSDNEQFF
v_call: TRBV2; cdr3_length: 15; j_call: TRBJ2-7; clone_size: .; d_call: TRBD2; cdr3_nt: TGTGCCAGCAGTCGACTAGCGGGAGGTAGTTACGAGCAGTACTTC; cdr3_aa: CASSRLAGGSYEQYF
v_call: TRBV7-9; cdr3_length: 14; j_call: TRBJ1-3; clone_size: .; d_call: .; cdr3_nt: TGTGCCAGCAGCTTCGCGCTCTCTGGAAACACCATATATTTT; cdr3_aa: CASSFALSGNTIYF